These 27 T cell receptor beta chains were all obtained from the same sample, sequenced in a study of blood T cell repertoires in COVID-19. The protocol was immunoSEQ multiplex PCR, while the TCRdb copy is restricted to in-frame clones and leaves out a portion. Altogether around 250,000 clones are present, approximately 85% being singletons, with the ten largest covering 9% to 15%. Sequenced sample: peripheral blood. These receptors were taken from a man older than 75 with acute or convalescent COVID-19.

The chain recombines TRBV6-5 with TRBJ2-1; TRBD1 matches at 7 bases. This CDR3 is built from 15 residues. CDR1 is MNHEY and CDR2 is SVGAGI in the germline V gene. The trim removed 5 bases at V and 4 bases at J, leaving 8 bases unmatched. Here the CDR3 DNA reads TGTGCCAGCAGTCCTTCCGGGACAGAATACAATGAGCAGTTCTTC. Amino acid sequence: CASSPSGTEYNEQFF.

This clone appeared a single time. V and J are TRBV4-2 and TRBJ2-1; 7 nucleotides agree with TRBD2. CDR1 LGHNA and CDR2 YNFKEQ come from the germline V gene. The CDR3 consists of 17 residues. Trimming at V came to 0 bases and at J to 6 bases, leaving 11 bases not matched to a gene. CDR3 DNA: TGTGCCAGCAGCCAAGATGTAAGCGGGGCACCCGCCAATGAGCAGTTCTTC. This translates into CASSQDVSGAPANEQFF.

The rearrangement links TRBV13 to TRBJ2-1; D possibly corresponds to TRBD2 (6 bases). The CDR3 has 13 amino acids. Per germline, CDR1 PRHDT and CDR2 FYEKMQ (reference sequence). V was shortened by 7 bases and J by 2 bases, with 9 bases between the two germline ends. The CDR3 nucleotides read TGTGCCAGCACCCGCGGGGCCTACAATGAGCAGTTCTTC. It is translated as CASTRGAYNEQFF. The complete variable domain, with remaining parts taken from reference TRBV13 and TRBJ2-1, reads AAGVIQSPRHLIKEKRETATLKCYPIPRHDTVYWYQQGPGQDPQFLISFYEKMQSDKGSIPDRFSAQQFSDYHSELNMSSLELGDSALYFCASTRGAYNEQFFGPGTRLTVL.

This CDR3 reads CASSVYRGLNTDTQYF. CDR3 nucleotides: TGTGCCAGCAGTGTATACAGGGGCCTCAACACAGATACGCAGTATTTT. The chain combines TRBV6-1 with TRBJ2-3; TRBD1 matches at 7 bases. CDR1 is MNHNS, CDR2 SASEGT, per germline. This CDR3 contains 16 residues. Germline trimming cut 4 bases from V and 2 bases from J; bases unmatched to any gene: 9.

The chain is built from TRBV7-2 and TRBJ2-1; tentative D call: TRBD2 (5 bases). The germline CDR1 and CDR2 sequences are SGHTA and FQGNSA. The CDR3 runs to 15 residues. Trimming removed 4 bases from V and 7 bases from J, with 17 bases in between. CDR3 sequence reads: CASSSMLASKNEQFF. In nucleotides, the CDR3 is TGTGCCAGCAGCTCTATGCTGGCTAGCAAGAATGAGCAGTTCTTC.

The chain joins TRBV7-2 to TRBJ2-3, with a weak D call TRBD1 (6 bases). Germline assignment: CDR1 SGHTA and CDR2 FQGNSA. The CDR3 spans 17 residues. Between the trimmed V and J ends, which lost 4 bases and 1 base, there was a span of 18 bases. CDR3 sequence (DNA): TGTGCCAGCAGCTACGGCGCGATGACAGGAGGCACAGATACGCAGTATTTT. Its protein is CASSYGAMTGGTDTQYF.

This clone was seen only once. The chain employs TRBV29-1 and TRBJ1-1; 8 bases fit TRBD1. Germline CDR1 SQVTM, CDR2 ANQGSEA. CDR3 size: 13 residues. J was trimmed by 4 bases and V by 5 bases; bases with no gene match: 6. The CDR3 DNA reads TGCAGCGTTACAACAGGGGGACCCACTGAAGCTTTCTTT. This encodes CSVTTGGPTEAFF.

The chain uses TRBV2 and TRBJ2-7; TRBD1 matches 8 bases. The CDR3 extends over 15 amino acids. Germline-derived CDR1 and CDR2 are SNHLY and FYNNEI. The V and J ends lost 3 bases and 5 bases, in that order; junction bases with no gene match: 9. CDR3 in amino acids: CASSDLGQGANEQYF. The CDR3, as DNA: TGTGCCAGCAGTGATTTGGGGCAGGGGGCCAACGAGCAGTACTTC.

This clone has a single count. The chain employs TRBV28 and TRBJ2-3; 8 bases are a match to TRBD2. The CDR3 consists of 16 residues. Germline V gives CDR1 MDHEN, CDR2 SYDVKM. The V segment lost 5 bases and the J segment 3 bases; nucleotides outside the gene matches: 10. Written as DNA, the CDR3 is TGTGCCAGCAGTACGGGCGGGAGGTTTCTGACAGATACGCAGTATTTT. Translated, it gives CASSTGGRFLTDTQYF. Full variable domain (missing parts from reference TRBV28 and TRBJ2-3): DVKVTQSSRYLVKRTGEKVFLECVQDMDHENMFWYRQDPGLGLRLIYFSYDVKMKEKGDIPEGYSVSREKKERFSLILESASTNQTSMYLCASSTGGRFLTDTQYFGPGTRLTVL.

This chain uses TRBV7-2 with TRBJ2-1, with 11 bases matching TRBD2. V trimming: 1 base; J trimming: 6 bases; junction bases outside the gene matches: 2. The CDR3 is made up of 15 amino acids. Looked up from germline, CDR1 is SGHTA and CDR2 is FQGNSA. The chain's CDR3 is CASSLVAGGLNEQFF. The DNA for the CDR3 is TGTGCCAGCAGCTTAGTAGCGGGGGGGCTCAATGAGCAGTTCTTC.

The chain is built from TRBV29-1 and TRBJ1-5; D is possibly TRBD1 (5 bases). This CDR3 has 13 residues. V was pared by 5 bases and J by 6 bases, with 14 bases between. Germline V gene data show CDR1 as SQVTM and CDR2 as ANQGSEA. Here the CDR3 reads CSVRVDSSQPQHF. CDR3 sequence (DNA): TGCAGCGTTCGAGTAGACAGTTCTCAGCCCCAGCATTTT. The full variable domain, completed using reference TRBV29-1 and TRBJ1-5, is SAVISQKPSRDICQRGTSLTIQCQVDSQVTMMFWYRQQPGQSLTLIATANQGSEATYESGFVIDKFPISRPNLTFSTLTVSNMSPEDSSIYLCSVRVDSSQPQHFGDGTRLSIL.

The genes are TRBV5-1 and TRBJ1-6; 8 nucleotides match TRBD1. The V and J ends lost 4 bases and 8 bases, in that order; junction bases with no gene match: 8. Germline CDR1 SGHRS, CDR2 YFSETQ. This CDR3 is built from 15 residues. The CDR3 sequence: CASSAQGQGDSPLHF. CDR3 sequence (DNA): TGCGCCAGCAGCGCCCAAGGACAGGGAGATTCACCCCTCCACTTT.

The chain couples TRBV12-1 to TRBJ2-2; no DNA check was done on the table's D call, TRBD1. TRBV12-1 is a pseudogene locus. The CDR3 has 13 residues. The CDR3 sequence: CASSFDSTGELFF. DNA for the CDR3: TGTGCCAGCAGCTTTGACAGCACCGGGGAGCTGTTTTTT.

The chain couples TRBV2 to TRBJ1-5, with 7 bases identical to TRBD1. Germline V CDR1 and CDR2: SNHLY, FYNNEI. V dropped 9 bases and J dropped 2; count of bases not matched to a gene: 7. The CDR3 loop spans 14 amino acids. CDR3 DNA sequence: TGTGCCAGTAGACAGGGAGAGGGCAATCAGCCCCAGCATTTT. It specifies CASRQGEGNQPQHF.

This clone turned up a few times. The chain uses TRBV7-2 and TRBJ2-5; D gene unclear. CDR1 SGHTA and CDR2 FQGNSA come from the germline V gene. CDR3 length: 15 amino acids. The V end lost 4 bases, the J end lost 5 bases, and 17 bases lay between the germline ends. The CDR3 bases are TGTGCCAGCAGCTCATCTTGGGTGGGCGCGGAGACCCAGTACTTC. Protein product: CASSSSWVGAETQYF.

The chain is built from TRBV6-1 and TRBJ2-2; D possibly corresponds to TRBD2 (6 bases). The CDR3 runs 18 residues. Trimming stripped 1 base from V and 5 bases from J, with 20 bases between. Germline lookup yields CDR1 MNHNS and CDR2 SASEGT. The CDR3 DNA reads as TGTGCCAGCAGTGAAGATGGAGGGGCCGGTTGGGGAACCGGGGAGCTGTTTTTT. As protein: CASSEDGGAGWGTGELFF.

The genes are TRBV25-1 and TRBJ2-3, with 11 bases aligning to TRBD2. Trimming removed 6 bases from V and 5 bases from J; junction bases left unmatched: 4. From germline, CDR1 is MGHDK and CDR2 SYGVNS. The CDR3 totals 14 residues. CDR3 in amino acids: CASSRTSGGDTQYF. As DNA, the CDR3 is TGTGCCAGCAGCAGAACTAGCGGGGGAGATACGCAGTATTTT.

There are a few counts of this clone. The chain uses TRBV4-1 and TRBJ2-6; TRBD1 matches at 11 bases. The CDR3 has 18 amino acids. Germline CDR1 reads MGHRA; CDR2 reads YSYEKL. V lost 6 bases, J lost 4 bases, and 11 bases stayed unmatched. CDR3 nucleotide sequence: TGCGCCAGCAGTCCGGCCGGACAGGGGGCGCGAGGGGCCAACGTCCTGACTTTC. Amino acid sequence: CASSPAGQGARGANVLTF.

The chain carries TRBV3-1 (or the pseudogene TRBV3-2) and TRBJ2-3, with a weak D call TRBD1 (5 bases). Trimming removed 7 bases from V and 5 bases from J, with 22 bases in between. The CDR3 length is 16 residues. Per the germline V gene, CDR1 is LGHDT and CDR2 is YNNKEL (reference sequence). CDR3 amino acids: CASTPKRGGRIDTQYF. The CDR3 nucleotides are TGTGCCAGCACCCCTAAAAGGGGTGGACGTATAGATACGCAGTATTTT.

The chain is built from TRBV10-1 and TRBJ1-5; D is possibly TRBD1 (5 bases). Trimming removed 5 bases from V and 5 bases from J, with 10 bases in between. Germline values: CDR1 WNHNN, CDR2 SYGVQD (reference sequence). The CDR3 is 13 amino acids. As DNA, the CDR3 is TGCGCCAGCAGTAGGGGTCTTTATCAGCCCCAGCATTTT. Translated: CASSRGLYQPQHF.

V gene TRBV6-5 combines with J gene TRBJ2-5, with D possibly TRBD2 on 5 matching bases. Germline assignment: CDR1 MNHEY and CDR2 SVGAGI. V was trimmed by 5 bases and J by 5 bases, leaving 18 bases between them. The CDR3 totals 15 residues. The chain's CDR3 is CASSRPGRGLETQYF. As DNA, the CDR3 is TGTGCCAGCAGTAGGCCGGGGAGAGGGTTGGAGACCCAGTACTTC.

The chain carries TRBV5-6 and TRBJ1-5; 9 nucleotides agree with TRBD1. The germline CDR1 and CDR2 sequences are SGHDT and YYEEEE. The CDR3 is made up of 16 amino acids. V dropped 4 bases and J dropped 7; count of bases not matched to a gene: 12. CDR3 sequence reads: CASSRSGQGSRQPQHF. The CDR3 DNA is TGTGCCAGCAGCCGTTCGGGACAGGGCTCAAGACAGCCCCAGCATTTT.

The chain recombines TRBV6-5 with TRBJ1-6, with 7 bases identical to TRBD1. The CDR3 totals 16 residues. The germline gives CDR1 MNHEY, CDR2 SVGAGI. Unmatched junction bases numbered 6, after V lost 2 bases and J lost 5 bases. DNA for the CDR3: TGTGCCAGCAGTTACAGAATAGGACAGGATAATTCACCCCTCCACTTT. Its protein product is CASSYRIGQDNSPLHF.

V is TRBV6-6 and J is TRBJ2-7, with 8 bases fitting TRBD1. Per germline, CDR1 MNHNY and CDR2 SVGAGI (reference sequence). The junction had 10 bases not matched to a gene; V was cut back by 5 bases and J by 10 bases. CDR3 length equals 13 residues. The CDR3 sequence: CASSPTGVGAQYF. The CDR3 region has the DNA TGTGCCAGCAGTCCGACAGGGGTCGGGGCCCAGTACTTC.

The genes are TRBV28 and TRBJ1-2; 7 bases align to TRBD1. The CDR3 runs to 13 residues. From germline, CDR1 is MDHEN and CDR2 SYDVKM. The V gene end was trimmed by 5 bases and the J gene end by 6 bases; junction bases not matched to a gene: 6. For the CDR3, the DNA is TGTGCCAGCAGTGGGGGACAGCGTCATGGCTACACCTTC. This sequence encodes CASSGGQRHGYTF.

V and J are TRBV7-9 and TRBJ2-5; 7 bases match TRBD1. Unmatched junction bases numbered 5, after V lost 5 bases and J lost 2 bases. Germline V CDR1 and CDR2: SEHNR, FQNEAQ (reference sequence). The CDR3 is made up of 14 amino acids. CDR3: CASSLGQAQETQYF. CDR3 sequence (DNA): TGTGCCAGCAGCCTCGGACAGGCACAAGAGACCCAGTACTTC.

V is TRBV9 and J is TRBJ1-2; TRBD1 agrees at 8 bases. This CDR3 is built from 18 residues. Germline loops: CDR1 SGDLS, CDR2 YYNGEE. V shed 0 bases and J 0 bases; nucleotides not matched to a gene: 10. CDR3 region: CASSVATTTGGANYGYTF. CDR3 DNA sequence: TGTGCCAGCAGCGTAGCGACCACTACAGGGGGAGCTAACTATGGCTACACCTTC.